Shown below are 23 T cell receptor beta chains from a single sample sequenced in a study of T cell repertoires in cytomegalovirus infection. TCRdb re-called the reads with MiXCR, one entry per CDR3 protein. The sample records over 200,000 distinct CDR3 sequences, roughly an eighth being singletons. Sequencing used PBMCs. The receptors derive from a human donor in good health (CMV status not recorded). Some clones in this sample may be carry-over from other donors' samples.

The chain couples TRBV27 to TRBJ2-1; D possibly matches TRBD1 or TRBD2 (7 bases each). Germline loops: CDR1 MNHEY, CDR2 SMNVEV (reference sequence). The CDR3 totals 15 residues. The V gene lost 5 bases and the J gene lost 7 bases, with 18 bases spanning the gap. The chain's CDR3 is CASSTGQGGINEQFF. The CDR3 nucleotides read TGTGCCAGCAGTACGGGGCAGGGGGGGATTAATGAGCAGTTCTTC.

This clonotype was observed a handful of times. The V gene is TRBV2, the J gene TRBJ2-7; D is possibly TRBD1 (5 bases). The germline V gene encodes CDR1 SNHLY and CDR2 FYNNEI. The length of the CDR3 is 16 residues. Trimming stripped 6 bases from V and 2 bases from J, with 20 bases between. The CDR3 loop reads CASSESPRRGTYEQYF. DNA of the CDR3: TGTGCCAGCAGCGAATCCCCGAGAAGGGGCACCTACGAGCAGTACTTC.

The J gene is TRBJ1-4, the V gene TRBV6-5, with D perhaps matching TRBD1 (5 bases). The V end was cut by 6 bases, the J end by 7 bases, with 21 bases between. The CDR3 is made up of 16 amino acids. Germline assignment: CDR1 MNHEY and CDR2 SVGAGI. The CDR3 protein is CASSHRRGVRGEKLFF. Here the CDR3 DNA reads TGTGCCAGCAGCCACCGGCGGGGGGTTCGGGGTGAAAAACTGTTTTTT.

The CDR3 region has the DNA TGTGCCAGCAGTTACTCGAAAGTATCGGGGGCCGGGGAAGTCGGCACTGAAGCTTTCTTT. This codes for CASSYSKVSGAGEVGTEAFF. This chain uses TRBV6-6 with TRBJ1-1, with D possibly TRBD1 on 6 matching bases. From germline, CDR1 is MNHNY and CDR2 SVGAGI (reference sequence). V shed 0 bases and J shed 4 bases, with 27 bases lying between them. This CDR3 is 20 amino acids long.

This clonotype was observed at least ten times. V gene TRBV7-2 combines with J gene TRBJ2-1; maybe TRBD2 (5 bases). Trimming stripped 4 bases from V and 6 bases from J, with 19 bases between. Germline V gene data show CDR1 as SGHTA and CDR2 as FQGNSA. This CDR3 has 16 amino acids. As DNA, the CDR3 is TGTGCCAGCAGCTCTAAACTAGTACTGACTGGCAATGAGCAGTTCTTC. This codes for CASSSKLVLTGNEQFF.

This clonotype was observed a handful of times. This chain uses TRBV28 with TRBJ2-1; TRBD1 matches at 7 bases. The germline CDR1 and CDR2 sequences are MDHEN and SYDVKM. V lost 5 bases to trimming and J lost 4 bases; unmatched junction nucleotides: 8. The CDR3 is 15 residues long. This chain's CDR3 is CASSPSGTVYNEQFF. For the CDR3, the DNA is TGTGCCAGCAGTCCCTCCGGGACAGTTTACAATGAGCAGTTCTTC.

The table lists this clonotype with many counts. The genes are TRBV10-3 and TRBJ2-1, with D tentatively TRBD1 (5 bases). V shed 2 bases and J shed 0 bases, with 8 bases lying between them. CDR1 ENHRY and CDR2 SYGVKD come from the germline V gene. The CDR3 runs to 15 residues. CDR3 region: CAISEGASSYNEQFF. The CDR3 DNA reads TGTGCCATCAGTGAGGGGGCCAGCTCCTACAATGAGCAGTTCTTC.

The rearrangement links TRBV6-2 or TRBV6-3 to TRBJ1-5; 10 nucleotides agree with TRBD1. There are 15 residues in the CDR3. CDR1 is MNHEY and CDR2 is SVGEGT in the germline V gene. With V trimmed by 5 bases and J by 6 bases, 7 bases remained unmatched. The CDR3 protein is CASSPGQGFGQPQHF. The CDR3 DNA is TGTGCCAGCAGTCCGGGACAGGGGTTCGGTCAGCCCCAGCATTTT.

This clonotype was seen repeatedly, ten times or more. The chain carries TRBV7-2 and TRBJ2-1; 9 positions match TRBD2. The CDR3 totals 17 residues. V dropped 5 bases and J dropped 9; count of bases not matched to a gene: 17. Germline V lookup: CDR1 SGHTA, CDR2 FQGNSA. As DNA, the CDR3 is TGTGCCAGCAGCAACACACTAGCGGGCACCCCGGGGAGTGAGCAGTTCTTC. It codes for CASSNTLAGTPGSEQFF.

The chain joins TRBV6-2 or TRBV6-3 to TRBJ2-7; tentative D call: TRBD1 (6 bases). The CDR3 covers 14 residues. V lost 2 bases and J lost 2, with 10 bases in between. Germline V CDR1 and CDR2: MNHEY, SVGEGT. The CDR3 sequence is CASSYRDKAYEQYF. The CDR3 DNA reads as TGTGCCAGCAGTTACCGGGACAAGGCCTACGAGCAGTACTTC.

The chain employs TRBV6-2 or TRBV6-3 and TRBJ2-5; 11 nucleotides align to TRBD2. Germline-derived CDR1 and CDR2 are MNHEY and SVGEGT. The CDR3 is 13 amino acids. Trimming took 8 bases from V and 5 from J; bases not matched to a gene: 4. CDR3 in amino acids: CASSLAGVETQYF. CDR3 DNA sequence: TGTGCCAGCTCACTAGCGGGAGTCGAGACCCAGTACTTC.

The rearrangement uses TRBV5-4 and TRBJ2-4; TRBD1 might be the D (6 bases). Germline V gives CDR1 SGHNT, CDR2 YYREEE (reference sequence). The CDR3 consists of 16 residues. The V gene lost 4 bases and the J gene lost 1 base, with 15 bases spanning the gap. The CDR3 DNA is TGTGCCAGCAGCAAAGTTCAGGGGTTCGCCAAAAACATTCAGTACTTC. Its translation is CASSKVQGFAKNIQYF.

The chain couples TRBV11-3 to TRBJ2-1; D gene unclear. The ends were cut back, 3 bases at V and 9 bases at J, with 12 bases in the middle. The CDR3 covers 13 residues. Germline values: CDR1 SGHNT, CDR2 YENEEA. The CDR3 here is CASSFGFLREQFF. The CDR3 DNA reads TGTGCCAGCAGCTTCGGGTTTCTGCGTGAGCAGTTCTTC.

This clonotype was detected once. The rearrangement joins TRBV19 to TRBJ1-5; D call uncertain. Trimming removed 7 bases from V and 5 bases from J, with 18 bases in between. The CDR3 spans 15 residues. The germline V gene encodes CDR1 LNHDA and CDR2 SQIVND (reference sequence). The CDR3 bases are TGTGCCAGTACTGTCCAGGACCGGTTTTATCAGCCCCAGCATTTT. As protein: CASTVQDRFYQPQHF.

This clonotype has only a few counts. The rearrangement uses TRBV6-1 and TRBJ2-2, with D possibly TRBD2 on 6 matching bases. Germline loops: CDR1 MNHNS, CDR2 SASEGT. The CDR3 has 14 amino acids. Trimming shortened V by 5 bases and J by 4 bases, and 11 bases separated the two germline ends. Here the CDR3 reads CASSSSVVTGELFF. The CDR3 region has the DNA TGTGCCAGCAGTTCTAGCGTCGTCACCGGGGAGCTGTTTTTT.

This clonotype was recorded many times. The chain has TRBV19 and TRBJ2-7; weak D call: TRBD1 (7 bases). V shed 6 bases and J shed 7 bases, with 22 bases lying between them. Per germline, CDR1 LNHDA and CDR2 SQIVND (reference sequence). The CDR3 has 15 amino acids. The CDR3 coding sequence is TGTGCCAGTAGCGATCCAGGGGGGTCGCCCGGTGAGCAGTACTTC. Its translation: CASSDPGGSPGEQYF.

This clonotype showed up many times. The rearrangement uses TRBV7-9 and TRBJ1-6; TRBD1 matches at 10 bases. The germline V gene has CDR1 SEHNR and CDR2 FQNEAQ (reference sequence). V lost 4 bases to trimming and J lost 10 bases; unmatched junction nucleotides: 13. The CDR3 has 17 amino acids. CDR3 loop: CASSSLGQGLRESPLHF. CDR3 nucleotides: TGTGCCAGCAGCTCCTTGGGACAGGGGCTTCGGGAATCACCCCTCCACTTT.

Ten or more counts support this clonotype. This chain connects TRBV7-2 to TRBJ1-1; D remains unclear. Per germline, CDR1 SGHTA and CDR2 FQGNSA. V shed 0 bases and J shed 4 bases, with 12 bases lying between them. The CDR3 is 15 amino acids. The CDR3 DNA follows: TGTGCCAGCAGCTTAGCAGGCATTCGTGGCACTGAAGCTTTCTTT. Translated, it gives CASSLAGIRGTEAFF.

In its sample, this clonotype was seen a few times. The chain couples TRBV20-1 to TRBJ2-2; perhaps TRBD1 as D (5 bases). The V gene lost 5 bases and the J gene lost 1 base, with 8 bases spanning the gap. CDR1 is DFQATT, CDR2 SNEGSKA, per germline (reference sequence). The CDR3 is made up of 13 amino acids. The chain's CDR3 is CSALTVNTGELFF. DNA for the CDR3: TGCAGTGCTCTGACAGTGAACACCGGGGAGCTGTTTTTT.

With respect to this clonotype: An end of the junction does not agree with germline; a read error may underlie this. This chain joins TRBV7-9 and TRBJ1-1, with 7 nucleotides matching TRBD1. CDR1 is SEHNR, CDR2 FQNEAQ, per germline (reference sequence). The CDR3 has 15 amino acids. In DNA, the CDR3 is TGTGCCAGCAGGTTAGAAGGGGGCTTTACCACTGAAGCTTTCTTT. Its translation: CASRLEGGFTTEAFF.

This chain uses TRBV18 with TRBJ2-2, with 10 nucleotides matching TRBD2. J gave up 6 bases and V 3 bases, and 16 bases lay outside the gene matches. The CDR3 length is 19 residues. CDR1 and CDR2 from the germline V gene are KGHSH and LQKENI. The DNA of the CDR3 is TGTGCCAGCTCACCGATACCGGGACTAGCGAACCTTGTGCCCGGGGAGCTGTTTTTT. Its translation is CASSPIPGLANLVPGELFF. Full variable domain (missing parts from reference TRBV18 and TRBJ2-2): NAGVMQNPRHLVRRRGQEARLRCSPMKGHSHVYWYRQLPEEGLKFMVYLQKENIIDESGMPKERFSAEFPKEGPSILRIQQVVRGDSAAYFCASSPIPGLANLVPGELFFGEGSRLTVL.

The V and J genes are TRBV7-6 and TRBJ2-6; 9 bases line up with TRBD2. V lost 5 bases, J lost 4 bases, and 6 bases stayed unmatched. The CDR3 is made up of 16 amino acids. Germline loops: CDR1 SGHVS, CDR2 FNYEAQ. The CDR3 is CASSPRGGSGANVLTF. The DNA of the CDR3 is TGTGCCAGCAGCCCGCGGGGGGGCTCGGGGGCCAACGTCCTGACTTTC. The full variable domain, in which reference TRBV7-6 and TRBJ2-6 provide the parts outside the CDR3, is GAGVSQSPRYKVTKRGQDVALRCDPISGHVSLYWYRQALGQGPEFLTYFNYEAQQDKSGLPNDRFSAERPEGSISTLTIQRTEQRDSAMYRCASSPRGGSGANVLTFGAGSRLTVL.

This clonotype was seen at least ten times. V gene TRBV7-2 combines with J gene TRBJ2-3; 11 bases are shared with TRBD2. CDR1 and CDR2 from the germline V gene are SGHTA and FQGNSA. This CDR3 is built from 19 residues. V shed 5 bases, J shed 0 bases, and the junction held 13 bases outside the gene matches. The CDR3 loop reads CASSPTESTSGGSTDTQYF. The CDR3 nucleotides read TGTGCCAGCAGCCCGACAGAATCAACTAGCGGGGGAAGCACAGATACGCAGTATTTT.